This is a list of T cell receptor beta chains from one sample in a study of OX40 agonist ivuxolimab in advanced cancers. This table comes from immunoSEQ multiplex PCR, and its TCRdb copy is limited to in-frame clones, with some not included. The sample has tens of thousands of clones, approximately 86% seen once. The material sequenced was CD4+ or CD8+ T cells sorted from blood, taken in a trial of the OX40 agonist ivuxolimab. The receptor set was obtained from an adult with an advanced solid tumor such as melanoma, head and neck, liver or kidney cancer. Each CDR3 is given with its conserved first and last residue. D genes are given only for firm matches. Size tells how often a clone was seen (once, few, many) or the class of an expanded clone, and some rows leave it out.

j_gene: TRBJ1-2
abundance: once
d_gene: TRBD1
v_gene: TRBV18
CDR3aa: CASSPLRGTGQDYGYTF
CDR3nt: TGTGCCAGCTCACCACTGCGGGGGACAGGTCAGGACTATGGCTACACCTTC

j_gene: TRBJ1-4
abundance: .
d_gene: TRBD1
v_gene: TRBV7-8
CDR3aa: CASSPGTGFEKLFF
CDR3nt: TGTGCCAGCAGCCCCGGGACAGGGTTTGAAAAACTGTTTTTT

j_gene: TRBJ1-2
abundance: .
d_gene: .
v_gene: TRBV29-1
CDR3aa: CSVEDGRGGYGYTF
CDR3nt: TGCAGCGTTGAAGATGGTAGGGGCGGCTATGGCTACACCTTC

j_gene: TRBJ2-5
abundance: .
d_gene: TRBD1
v_gene: TRBV23-1
CDR3aa: CASSHPDREKQETQYF
CDR3nt: TGCGCCAGCAGTCACCCGGACAGGGAGAAACAAGAGACCCAGTACTTC

j_gene: TRBJ2-3
abundance: .
d_gene: .
v_gene: TRBV25-1
CDR3aa: CASSDPRDGTDTQYF
CDR3nt: TGTGCCAGCAGTGACCCTCGGGACGGCACAGATACGCAGTATTTT

j_gene: TRBJ1-2
abundance: .
d_gene: .
v_gene: TRBV5-1
CDR3aa: CASSREGNGYTF
CDR3nt: TGCGCCAGCAGCCGGGAAGGGAACGGCTACACCTTC

j_gene: TRBJ1-2
abundance: .
d_gene: .
v_gene: TRBV14
CDR3aa: CASTPGGTRNYGYTF
CDR3nt: TGTGCCAGCACCCCCGGAGGGACACGGAACTATGGCTACACCTTC

j_gene: TRBJ2-5
abundance: .
d_gene: .
v_gene: TRBV5-1
CDR3aa: CASSSNGGGGQETQYF
CDR3nt: TGCGCCAGCAGCTCTAACGGAGGGGGCGGCCAAGAGACCCAGTACTTC

j_gene: TRBJ2-2
abundance: .
d_gene: .
v_gene: TRBV11-2
CDR3aa: CASSLDYTGELFF
CDR3nt: TGTGCCAGCAGCTTAGACTACACCGGGGAGCTGTTTTTT

j_gene: TRBJ1-5
abundance: .
d_gene: TRBD1
v_gene: TRBV27
CDR3aa: CASSPWTGNARPQHF
CDR3nt: TGTGCCAGCAGTCCATGGACAGGGAACGCGCGGCCCCAGCATTTT

j_gene: TRBJ1-5
abundance: .
d_gene: .
v_gene: TRBV10-1
CDR3aa: CASIGTEDQPQHF
CDR3nt: TGCGCCAGCATAGGGACGGAAGATCAGCCCCAGCATTTT

j_gene: TRBJ2-2
abundance: .
d_gene: .
v_gene: TRBV28
CDR3aa: CASSSPLDYTGELFF
CDR3nt: TGTGCCAGCAGTTCACCATTAGACTACACCGGGGAGCTGTTTTTT

j_gene: TRBJ2-7
abundance: .
d_gene: .
v_gene: TRBV7-9
CDR3aa: CASSLGDAVHYEQYF
CDR3nt: TGTGCCAGCAGCTTGGGTGATGCAGTTCACTACGAGCAGTACTTC

j_gene: TRBJ1-1
abundance: .
d_gene: .
v_gene: TRBV7-2
CDR3aa: CASSGTLEAFF
CDR3nt: TGTGCCAGCAGCGGTACATTAGAAGCTTTCTTT

j_gene: TRBJ2-1
abundance: .
d_gene: .
v_gene: TRBV7-2
CDR3aa: CASSPSRVPYNEQFF
CDR3nt: TGTGCCAGCAGCCCCTCTCGCGTCCCCTACAATGAGCAGTTCTTC

j_gene: TRBJ1-1
abundance: .
d_gene: .
v_gene: TRBV5-1
CDR3aa: CASSSQGKGTEAFF
CDR3nt: TGCGCCAGCAGCTCCCAGGGGAAAGGCACTGAAGCTTTCTTT

j_gene: TRBJ2-4
abundance: .
d_gene: .
v_gene: TRBV6-6
CDR3aa: CASSDRGRGNIQYF
CDR3nt: TGTGCCAGCAGCGACCGGGGGCGGGGAAACATTCAGTACTTC

j_gene: TRBJ2-5
abundance: .
d_gene: .
v_gene: TRBV7-2
CDR3aa: CASSLNRRETQYF
CDR3nt: TGTGCCAGCAGCTTAAACAGACGGGAGACCCAGTACTTC

j_gene: TRBJ2-3
abundance: .
d_gene: .
v_gene: TRBV18
CDR3aa: CASSPRSPDTQYF
CDR3nt: TGTGCCAGCTCCCCAAGGTCGCCGGATACGCAGTATTTT

j_gene: TRBJ2-5
abundance: .
d_gene: .
v_gene: TRBV18
CDR3aa: CASSPGQQETQYF
CDR3nt: TGTGCCAGCTCACCGGGGCAGCAAGAGACCCAGTACTTC

j_gene: TRBJ2-5
abundance: .
d_gene: TRBD2
v_gene: TRBV7-3
CDR3aa: CASSGLDQETQYF
CDR3nt: TGTGCCAGCAGCGGACTAGACCAAGAGACCCAGTACTTC

j_gene: TRBJ2-3
abundance: once
d_gene: .
v_gene: TRBV19
CDR3aa: CASSILQGLADTQYF
CDR3nt: TGTGCCAGTAGTATTTTACAGGGCCTCGCAGATACGCAGTATTTT

j_gene: TRBJ2-3
abundance: .
d_gene: TRBD2
v_gene: TRBV10-3
CDR3aa: CAISDEGGRATDTQYF
CDR3nt: TGTGCCATCAGCGACGAGGGCGGGAGGGCAACAGATACGCAGTATTTT

j_gene: TRBJ1-1
abundance: .
d_gene: .
v_gene: TRBV7-3
CDR3aa: CASSPGPGTEAFF
CDR3nt: TGTGCCAGCAGCCCCGGACCGGGGACTGAAGCTTTCTTT

j_gene: TRBJ2-7
abundance: .
d_gene: TRBD1
v_gene: TRBV6-5
CDR3aa: CASNRPGQENEQYF
CDR3nt: TGTGCCAGCAATCGGCCGGGACAGGAAAACGAGCAGTACTTC

j_gene: TRBJ2-2
abundance: .
d_gene: .
v_gene: TRBV30
CDR3aa: CAWMENGELFF
CDR3nt: TGTGCCTGGATGGAGAACGGGGAGCTGTTTTTT

j_gene: TRBJ1-1
abundance: medium-sized
d_gene: .
v_gene: TRBV9
CDR3aa: CASSVGGVNTEAFF
CDR3nt: TGTGCCAGCAGCGTAGGAGGGGTGAACACTGAAGCTTTCTTT

j_gene: TRBJ2-1
abundance: .
d_gene: TRBD1
v_gene: TRBV5-1
CDR3aa: CASTRDRGLGEQFF
CDR3nt: TGCGCCAGCACCCGGGACAGGGGATTGGGTGAGCAGTTCTTC

j_gene: TRBJ2-7
abundance: once
d_gene: TRBD2
v_gene: TRBV5-1
CDR3aa: CASSLAASGTTYEQYF
CDR3nt: TGCGCCAGCAGCTTGGCCGCTAGCGGGACCACCTACGAGCAGTACTTC

j_gene: TRBJ2-7
abundance: .
d_gene: TRBD2
v_gene: TRBV4-2
CDR3aa: CASSPGAGGLYEQYF
CDR3nt: TGTGCCAGCAGCCCCGGGGCGGGGGGACTCTACGAGCAGTACTTC

j_gene: TRBJ2-5
abundance: .
d_gene: .
v_gene: TRBV29-1
CDR3aa: CSVGLGGQETQYF
CDR3nt: TGCAGCGTGGGTCTGGGGGGACAAGAGACCCAGTACTTC

j_gene: TRBJ1-1
abundance: .
d_gene: .
v_gene: TRBV13
CDR3aa: CASSRQWNTEAFF
CDR3nt: TGTGCCAGCAGCCGACAGTGGAACACTGAAGCTTTCTTT

j_gene: TRBJ2-7
abundance: .
d_gene: TRBD1
v_gene: TRBV15
CDR3aa: CATSQGPYEQYF
CDR3nt: TGTGCCACGTCACAGGGGCCCTACGAGCAGTACTTC

j_gene: TRBJ1-1
abundance: .
d_gene: TRBD1
v_gene: TRBV7-9
CDR3aa: CASSQGVVAFF
CDR3nt: TGTGCCAGCAGCCAGGGGGTTGTAGCTTTCTTT

j_gene: TRBJ1-1
abundance: .
d_gene: .
v_gene: TRBV4-1
CDR3aa: CASSRQTGGSTEAFF
CDR3nt: TGCGCCAGCAGCCGGCAGACAGGAGGGAGCACTGAAGCTTTCTTT

j_gene: TRBJ2-3
abundance: .
d_gene: .
v_gene: TRBV2
CDR3aa: CASSPEGPPDTQYF
CDR3nt: TGTGCCAGCAGTCCTGAGGGGCCACCGGATACGCAGTATTTT

j_gene: TRBJ1-1
abundance: .
d_gene: .
v_gene: TRBV14
CDR3aa: CASSHQGYVVNTEAFF
CDR3nt: TGTGCCAGCAGCCACCAGGGATATGTGGTGAACACTGAAGCTTTCTTT

j_gene: TRBJ2-7
abundance: .
d_gene: TRBD1
v_gene: TRBV7-9
CDR3aa: CASSRTGGNSYEQYF
CDR3nt: TGTGCCAGCAGTCGGACAGGGGGCAACTCCTACGAGCAGTACTTC

j_gene: TRBJ2-7
abundance: .
d_gene: .
v_gene: TRBV5-4
CDR3aa: CASSLAGARGVEQYF
CDR3nt: TGTGCCAGCAGCTTGGCAGGAGCCCGCGGGGTGGAGCAGTACTTC